Detailed here is one TCR beta chain. The CDR3 runs to 15 residues. Germline V gives CDR1 PRHDT, CDR2 FYEKMQ (reference sequence). Trimming left V 0 bases short and J 8 bases short, with 14 bases between. This entry comes from a study of blood T cell repertoires in COVID-19. As for the study in general: Acute and convalescent COVID-19 samples came from the United States, Italy and Spain. From T cells, B-cell-depleted T cells, or PBMCs came the material, which was cDNA or gDNA.

Per the study methods: Amplification of reference gene primers was used by the study to estimate nucleated cell counts. Method: immunoSEQ multiplex PCR; TCRdb's copy keeps in-frame clones and lacks some. The V and J calls and the clone size are those of that table, but D and trimming were determined from the DNA. The table has about 200,000 clones, about 88% seen once. The Seattle patients, enrolled during active infection, were followed longitudinally. Sequencing used peripheral blood. The chain recombines TRBV13 with TRBJ2-1, with D perhaps TRBD2 (7 bases). The TCR comes from a man aged 45-60 years with COVID-19, enrolled during active disease. In nucleotides, the CDR3 is TGTGCCAGCAGCTTAGGCCTGAGGGGGAGGGATGAGCAGTTCTTC. Its protein is CASSLGLRGRDEQFF.